What follows is one T cell receptor beta chain and its context. The sample belongs to a study of technical replicates of blood from four donors. Some clones are missing from TCRdb's copy, which holds only in-frame ones; the method was immunoSEQ multiplex PCR. The table records roughly 8,000 clones, 85% to 90% of them present only once. The sequence was collected from a human donor in good health. Sequenced material: PBMCs.

In DNA, the CDR3 is TGTGCCACCCAGGAAGGATACACTGAAGCTTTCTTT. Its translation: CATQEGYTEAFF. The chain links TRBV2 to TRBJ1-1; D remains ambiguous. Deletions cut 10 bases from V and 3 bases from J, with 12 bases between. The CDR3 extends over 12 amino acids. Germline V gives CDR1 SNHLY, CDR2 FYNNEI. The full variable domain, rest sourced from reference TRBV2 and TRBJ1-1, is EPEVTQTPSHQVTQMGQEVILRCVPISNHLYFYWYRQILGQKVEFLVSFYNNEISEKSEIFDDQFSVERPDGSNFTLKIRSTKLEDSAMYFCATQEGYTEAFFGQGTRLTVV.